Sequencing of this T cell receptor (beta chain) was carried out in a study of cytomegalovirus exposure and HLA in healthy donors (dated by TCRdb to 2015 to 2018). Concerning the study at large: According to an earlier analysis of 587 of the donors, roughly 180 million T cells yielded 90 million to 140 million unique TCR beta sequences and 276 Gb of sequence data. Roughly 320 gigabases of sequencing data and around 85 million unique TCR sequences made up an early release that covered 500 to 650 HLA-typed donors. Among the roughly 370 genotyped donors, approximately 77% belonged to the genetic ancestry cluster associated with self-reported Caucasian donors. The study aimed to test whether signatures of past pathogen exposure could be identified by cataloging public T cell receptors. The study used immunosequencing to profile the T cell repertoires of under 700 subjects and linked those repertoires to cytomegalovirus serostatus. A separate validation cohort of over 95 different subjects was used in addition to the roughly 700-subject first cohort. The study combined high-throughput TCR immunosequencing, statistical association of individual TCRs with disease status, and machine learning to predict cytomegalovirus infection status. A later analysis re-examined previously published TCR beta repertoires from just over 650 donors and added high-resolution HLA genotyping to investigate patterns of TCR occurrence. Rather than using new phenotypic data, the later analysis identified candidate immune exposures from TCR beta sequences and from how often those sequences occurred across donors. To decide whether each TCR beta V gene segment behaved as functional or pseudogenic, an earlier analysis of some 600 of the donors relied on high-throughput TCR beta sequencing. Donor age, sex, ethnicity and CMV serostatus were compiled together with the repertoire data. In a later genetic analysis, genome-wide SNP genotypes for about three fifths of the roughly 670 donors were used, and that subset was treated as a discovery cohort. Every repertoire in the discovery cohort had been generated on one and the same sequencing platform. Class I and class II HLA loci were covered by the typing at four-digit resolution. Typing coverage varied by locus: roughly 629-630 donors for A, B, C, DRB1 and DQB1; more than 500 for DQA1; nearly 610 for DPA1; 450 to 480 for DPB1. Because of strong linkage in the cohort, 4 to 6 DR-DQ haplotypes were treated as single units for association and clustering. On average, 235,054 unique TCR beta nucleotide sequences were sequenced per donor among 398 genotyped donors of the cohort, with 15% to 20% of those sequences being non-productive. Beyond this particular receptor, the publication reports: In a later genetic analysis, a missense DCLRE1C variant was associated with V-gene and J-gene trimming of TCR beta chains, and the association was replicated in an independent cohort. In a later analysis, TCR association rates were found to vary across HLA loci, with the most associated TCRs seen for DRB1 alleles and the fewest for HLA-C alleles. In this cohort, only TCR beta chains were sequenced, and detectable features were limited by the absence of alpha or paired-chain data. Roughly uniform sequencing depth across donors was assumed in presence/absence analyses, although this assumption may not hold. Compared with the roughly 720-donor mean, donors in an Asian-associated ancestry cluster had fewer N-insertions in productive TCRs, according to a later genetic analysis. The earlier analysis of fewer than 750 of the donors excluded approximately 17 rarely observed V segments, including chromosome 9 orphons, because counts were too low. Because the 87-base-pair reads could not distinguish some IMGT-functional V segments, including TRBV6-2 and TRBV6-3, those segments were excluded. Because HLA typing was unavailable for some donors at each locus, only the typed subset was used in association tests. In a later analysis, HLA-associated TCR beta chains were found to be more clonally expanded and to have lower generation probabilities than equally common non-associated chains. The authors suggested that the approach could potentially be extended to other disease states and immunological phenotypes. In both the original and validation cohorts, the classifier was reported to diagnose cytomegalovirus status with high specificity and sensitivity. Linkage disequilibrium might explain the correlated functional status among segregating V segments, but an unknown experimental factor could not be ruled out. The study listed 150 to 200 TCR beta chains as associated with cytomegalovirus. When HLA alleles, especially DR and DQ, strongly co-occurred, attributing TCR associations to individual alleles was difficult. CMV serostatus was the only immune exposure information available for the cohort. In vitro tests confirmed that a few of the cytomegalovirus-associated TCR beta chains recognize cytomegalovirus antigens. A further reported finding was that TCR beta sequences accurately predicted the HLA-A and HLA-B alleles for most subjects in the first cohort. Most TCR sequences were seen in very few donors, while some public TCRs were found in many individuals. According to a later analysis, most CMV-associated TCR beta chains appeared to be HLA-restricted, and the HLA associations seemed to be driven largely by CMV exposure. An earlier analysis of around 500 of the donors showed that most TCR beta V segments appeared in productive rearrangements either about 90% or about 30% of the time, which broadly matched IMGT annotations. A cluster of highly shared sequence variants was judged likely to be a technical artifact of the sequencing pipeline. A later analysis reported that several top co-occurrence clusters appeared linked to parvovirus B19, influenza, CMV and Epstein-Barr virus. Specific HLA alleles were associated with 15,000 to 20,000 TCR beta sequences at a false discovery rate of 0.05 in a later analysis.

This clone was seen once. Its antigen specificity is not known. No qualities accompany the bases; no much larger clone lies one base away. The library was prepared using the immunoSEQ multiplex PCR assay. A mixture of 60 forward primers for TCR Vbeta segments and 13 reverse primers for TCR Jbeta segments was used in the multiplex PCR. Amplification of the CDR3 region of rearranged TCR beta genes was performed with a multiplex PCR assay on genomic DNA. The amplified TCR beta libraries were sequenced on the Illumina HiSeq System as 87-base-pair reads. The authors' analysis ran thus. A later analysis tallied 70 million to 100 million unique TCR beta chains across the 666 repertoires, and approximately 12 million of those chains were shared by two or more donors. Raw reads were error-corrected and collapsed into unique sequences with a nearest-neighbor algorithm that merged closely related sequences to remove PCR and sequencing errors. Alignment of CDR3 sequences to IMGT reference sequences was used to assign V, D and J gene segments. For a sequence to be retained, a match of at least six nucleotides was required to both a V gene segment and a J gene segment. Rearrangements were classified as productive when the CDR3 lacked stop codons and remained in frame with V and J, and all other rearrangements were classified as non-productive. Following IMGT convention, CDR3 was defined as the stretch from the second conserved V-encoded cysteine up to the conserved J-encoded phenylalanine. In an earlier analysis of around 570 of the donors, sequences lacking an unambiguous match to a single V gene segment were excluded. An earlier analysis of a few hundred of the donors called V segments functional above 56.7% productive rearrangements and segregating when the between-donor standard deviation exceeded 5%. A statistical classification framework was built for diagnosing cytomegalovirus status from the catalog of TCR beta chain sequences. In a later analysis, TCR nucleotide sequences were compared against IMGT/GENE-DB human TR gene sequences so that V and J genes could be assigned. The TCRdist pipeline was used in a later analysis to assign CDR3 sequences and most-parsimonious VDJ recombination scenarios. In a later analysis, each TCR beta chain was defined by its CDR3 amino acid sequence together with its V-gene family, and reads lacking a unique V-gene family were excluded. To address suspected cross-contamination and a sequencing artifact, a later analysis removed 592 highly shared, low-generation-probability nucleotide sequences. For each public chain, a later analysis derived a clonal expansion index from normalized ranks of inferred template counts within each repertoire. In a later analysis, generation probabilities were computed using a VDJ recombination model fitted to out-of-frame rearrangements, and the results were checked against IGoR. In a later analysis, TCR-TCR, TCR-HLA and TCR-CMV co-occurrence was scored with hypergeometric tests, and a repertoire-size bias correction was applied to TCR pairs. False discovery rates were estimated in a later analysis by permuting HLA or CMV assignments 20 times. A later analysis grouped co-occurring TCRs with DBSCAN, adding TCRdist sequence similarity when clustering within HLA-allele-positive subsets. For co-occurrence clustering, repertoires with fewer than 30,000 or more than 120,000 public chains were excluded, along with five or six repertoires with anomalous nucleotide sharing. TCRdb retrieved this table from immuneACCESS and kept in-frame rearrangements only. Not all clones are present; in checked studies, unresolved V genes account for under half, and no reason is known for the remainder. V, J and clone size are taken as reported in that table, and D and trimming were inferred from the DNA itself. The sample profile shows approximately 110,000 clones; around 74% of them were found once. In total, the top ten clones hold 8.6% of the sample.

CDR1 MDHEN and CDR2 SYDVKM are derived from the germline V gene. The CDR3 runs 14 amino acids, cysteine and phenylalanine included. Only CDR3 DNA is held: 42 bases, read in frame from base 1. From V the trimming removes 3 bases and from J it removes 3 bases, while the gene matches leave 4 bases of the junction unaccounted for. In total, 500 to 700 healthy bone marrow donors made up the cohort. Cohort members were all nominally healthy when sampled, although unrecorded immune exposures were likely present. The donor was CMV seropositive and belonged to the group of over 250 seropositive cohort members. A peripheral blood sample was collected from each donor, and TCR beta sequencing was performed on peripheral blood mononuclear cells. The Qiagen DNeasy Blood Extraction Kit was used to extract genomic DNA from the blood cell samples.

This TCR was sampled from a middle-aged woman in good health and CMV-seropositive. Rearrangement joined TRBV28 to TRBJ2-7; 8 junctional bases match TRBD1. The specimen sequenced was PBMCs. The CDR3 here reads CASSFPGGYYEQYF. The bases read TGTGCCAGCAGTTTCCCAGGGGGCTACTACGAGCAGTACTTC.